The entry below describes one TCR beta chain. There are 14 residues in the CDR3. V dropped 4 bases and J dropped 0 bases, with 11 bases sitting between them. CDR1 and CDR2 from the germline V gene are SGHRS and YFSETQ. The data were obtained in a study of blood T cell repertoires in COVID-19. Some clones are missing from TCRdb's copy, which holds only in-frame ones; the method was immunoSEQ multiplex PCR. The sample records about 290,000 clones, about 89% being singletons. The sequence was obtained from a middle-aged woman who had recovered from COVID-19. The chain couples TRBV5-1 to TRBJ2-7; D perhaps matches TRBD2 (5 bases). The sample taken for sequencing was PBMCs or T cells enriched from blood (not recorded which). The DNA for the CDR3 is TGCGCCAGCAGCAGTGGAGGCGGCTCCTACGAGCAGTACTTC. Translation gives CASSSGGGSYEQYF. The complete variable domain, with remaining parts taken from reference TRBV5-1 and TRBJ2-7, reads KAGVTQTPRYLIKTRGQQVTLSCSPISGHRSVSWYQQTPGQGLQFLFEYFSETQRNKGNFPGRFSGRQFSNSRSEMNVSTLELGDSALYLCASSSGGGSYEQYFGPGTRLTVT.